This passage covers 20 T cell receptor beta chains from one sample sequenced in a study of T cell responses to AZD1222 COVID-19 vaccine. The table came from immunoSEQ multiplex PCR; TCRdb's copy has only in-frame clones and leaves some out. This sample has 120,000 to 150,000 clones, with approximately 89% found just once. Sequenced here: peripheral blood, sampled on day 0 of AZD1222 vaccination. Every receptor here comes from an adult in good health.

The chain joins TRBV7-2 to TRBJ2-3; TRBD1 matches 8 bases. Germline loops: CDR1 SGHTA, CDR2 FQGNSA. V dropped 5 bases and J dropped 8; count of bases not matched to a gene: 12. This CDR3 is built from 15 residues. CDR3 region: CASSPRGRTGITQYF. The CDR3 DNA reads as TGTGCCAGCAGCCCGCGGGGAAGGACAGGGATTACGCAGTATTTT.

The rearrangement links TRBV29-1 to TRBJ1-1, with 8 nucleotides matching TRBD1. Germline trimming cut 7 bases from V and 10 bases from J; bases unmatched to any gene: 8. CDR1 is SQVTM, CDR2 ANQGSEA, per germline. The CDR3 spans 11 residues. This CDR3 is CSGERGTGAFF. Here the CDR3 DNA reads TGCAGCGGGGAGCGGGGGACAGGAGCTTTCTTT.

This rearrangement joins TRBV7-3 to TRBJ1-1; 10 bases align to TRBD1. This CDR3 comprises 15 residues. From germline, CDR1 is SGHTA and CDR2 FQGTGA. V trimming: 5 bases; J trimming: 5 bases; junction bases outside the gene matches: 8. CDR3 amino acids: CASSLDRGRLTEAFF. The CDR3 bases are TGTGCCAGCAGCCTCGACAGGGGGCGGTTGACTGAAGCTTTCTTT.

J is TRBJ2-7 and V is TRBV10-3, with a weak D call TRBD1 (6 bases). V was pared by 10 bases and J by 5 bases, with 12 bases between. CDR3 size: 11 residues. CDR1 is ENHRY and CDR2 is SYGVKD in the germline V gene. This CDR3 is CATGAQNEQYF. DNA for the CDR3: TGTGCCACAGGGGCGCAGAACGAGCAGTACTTC.

The chain uses TRBV7-3 and TRBJ1-1; 8 bases agree with TRBD1. This CDR3 region has 15 residues. V was pared by 3 bases and J by 5 bases, with 8 bases of the junction left unmatched. Germline V lookup: CDR1 SGHTA, CDR2 FQGTGA. CDR3 loop: CASSFPVTGGTEAFF. In DNA form, the CDR3 reads TGTGCCAGCAGCTTTCCCGTCACAGGGGGGACTGAAGCTTTCTTT.

V and J are TRBV12-3 or TRBV12-4 and TRBJ2-3; D unclear. V dropped 7 bases and J dropped 5 bases, with 10 bases sitting between them. CDR3 length: 12 residues. The CDR3 region has the DNA TGTGCCAGCAAAAACCCGGGAGATACGCAGTATTTT. Encoded protein: CASKNPGDTQYF.

The chain carries TRBV19 and TRBJ1-1; possibly TRBD1 for D (5 bases). Trimming took 3 bases from V and 3 from J, leaving 14 bases between them. Looked up from germline, CDR1 is LNHDA and CDR2 is SQIVND (reference sequence). This CDR3 has 15 residues. As DNA, the CDR3 is TGTGCCAGTAGTATGGTCCCGCAGGGTTACACTGAAGCTTTCTTT. Protein sequence: CASSMVPQGYTEAFF.

CDR3 protein: CASSRNPPTQGGETQYF. The CDR3 coding sequence is TGTGCCAGCAGCCGCAACCCGCCGACCCAAGGGGGGGAAACCCAGTACTTC. V and J are TRBV7-2 and TRBJ2-5, with TRBD2 as a possible D gene (7 bases). The CDR3 has 17 residues. Germline CDR1 SGHTA, CDR2 FQGNSA. V lost 5 bases and J 8 bases, leaving 27 bases between the germline ends.

This chain links TRBV19 with TRBJ1-2; 8 bases align to TRBD1. Germline CDR1 and CDR2: LNHDA and SQIVND (reference sequence). V shed 3 bases, J shed 4 bases, and the junction held 13 bases outside the gene matches. The CDR3 spans 17 residues. The CDR3 coding sequence is TGTGCCAGTAGTATGTGGCGGGCAGGGGGCTACCTCTATGGCTACACCTTC. It codes for CASSMWRAGGYLYGYTF.

A few counts support this clone. This chain joins TRBV4-3 and TRBJ1-4, with no clear D. The V end was cut by 0 bases, the J end by 13 bases, with 12 bases between. The germline V gene has CDR1 LGHNA and CDR2 YSLEER. The CDR3 runs 13 residues. The CDR3 protein is CASSQDRKGILFF. Written as DNA, the CDR3 is TGCGCCAGCAGCCAAGATAGAAAAGGAATACTGTTTTTT.

In this sample, this clone turned up a few times. This rearrangement joins TRBV30 to TRBJ1-2; 7 positions agree with TRBD1. The length of the CDR3 is 14 residues. Per germline, CDR1 GTSNPN and CDR2 SVGIG (reference sequence). Trimming removed 0 bases from V and 4 bases from J; junction bases left unmatched: 5. The CDR3 coding sequence is TGTGCCTGGAGTGTACCGGGACAGCGCTATGGCTACACCTTC. Translating it yields CAWSVPGQRYGYTF.

This CDR3 is CASSYILGRGSTDTQYF. The CDR3 DNA reads as TGTGCCAGCAGTTACATCCTGGGGAGGGGGAGCACAGATACGCAGTATTTT. This rearrangement joins TRBV6-2 or TRBV6-3 to TRBJ2-3, with a possible D match to TRBD2 (7 bases). With 2 bases removed from V and 0 bases from J, the gap between germline ends came to 15 bases. This CDR3 comprises 17 residues. The germline gives CDR1 MNHEY, CDR2 SVGEGT.

The CDR3 nucleotides are TGTGCCAGCAGTCCCGGGACTATCGATACCCAGTACTTC. Its translation: CASSPGTIDTQYF. The rearrangement uses TRBV28 and TRBJ2-5, with 7 bases aligning to TRBD2. Germline lookup yields CDR1 MDHEN and CDR2 SYDVKM. V was clipped by 5 bases and J by 8 bases; unmatched bases: 8. The CDR3 extends over 13 amino acids.

The V call is TRBV5-1, the J call TRBJ2-7; no firm D call. The CDR3 runs 12 residues. V was shortened by 5 bases and J by 2 bases, with 8 bases between the two germline ends. CDR1 is SGHRS and CDR2 is YFSETQ in the germline V gene. In DNA form, the CDR3 reads TGCGCCAGCAGGGACCCGGCCTACGAGCAGTACTTC. Its protein product is CASRDPAYEQYF.

The V call is TRBV5-1, the J call TRBJ1-2; D remains ambiguous. Germline lookup yields CDR1 SGHRS and CDR2 YFSETQ. Deletions cut 5 bases from V and 8 bases from J, with 16 bases between. This CDR3 spans 13 amino acids. The CDR3 nucleotides read TGCGCCAGCAGAGAGTCTGCGGAGGGAGGCTACACCTTC. Encoded protein: CASRESAEGGYTF.

V is TRBV6-6 and J is TRBJ1-1; D remains ambiguous. Trimming took 2 bases from V and 0 from J, leaving 7 bases between them. Germline lookup yields CDR1 MNHNY and CDR2 SVGAGI (reference sequence). The length of the CDR3 is 14 residues. The chain's CDR3 is CASSYERMNTEAFF. CDR3 bases: TGTGCCAGCAGTTACGAGAGAATGAACACTGAAGCTTTCTTT.

This chain joins TRBV5-1 and TRBJ1-6, with D hard to call. V was clipped by 2 bases and J by 16 bases, with 13 bases between them. CDR3 length equals 12 residues. In germline, CDR1 is SGHRS, CDR2 YFSETQ. CDR3 coding DNA: TGCGCCAGCAGCTTTGGAGGAGCATCTCTCCACTTT. Residues: CASSFGGASLHF.

The rearrangement links TRBV7-9 to TRBJ1-2; D gene uncertain. V was cut by 1 base and J by 4 bases, with 7 bases left in between. The CDR3 extends over 13 amino acids. The V gene's germline CDR1 is SEHNR and CDR2 FQNEAQ (reference sequence). In nucleotides, the CDR3 is TGTGCCAGCAGCTTAGGACTGCTCTATGGCTACACCTTC. Its translation is CASSLGLLYGYTF.

The CDR3 loop is CASSTLGLTRTDTQYF. The CDR3 nucleotides read TGCGCCAGCAGCACCCTAGGGTTAACCCGCACAGATACGCAGTATTTT. This chain joins TRBV5-1 and TRBJ2-3; D gene uncertain. This CDR3 has 16 residues. The V gene lost 4 bases and the J gene lost 1 base, with 16 bases spanning the gap. Germline loops: CDR1 SGHRS, CDR2 YFSETQ.

This rearrangement joins TRBV6-5 to TRBJ2-7; D may be TRBD1 (5 bases). The CDR3 length is 14 residues. Trimming removed 0 bases from V and 1 base from J, with 7 bases in between. CDR1 and CDR2 (germline): MNHEY, SVGAGI. The CDR3 DNA follows: TGTGCCAGCAGTTACTCTGACAGTTCCTACGAGCAGTACTTC. This encodes CASSYSDSSYEQYF.